The subject of this entry is one T cell receptor (beta chain). The entry originates in a study of blood T cell repertoires in COVID-19. Whole-study context: COVID-19 samples from acute and convalescent phases originated in the United States, Italy and Spain.

Data came from immunoSEQ multiplex PCR; TCRdb stores just in-frame clones and leaves some out. Of tens of thousands of clones listed, approximately 89% are singletons. Germline loops: CDR1 SGHTA, CDR2 FQGTGA. The CDR3 covers 14 residues. Trimming stripped 2 bases from V and 4 bases from J, with 10 bases between. This sequence joins TRBV7-3 and TRBJ2-3, with unresolved D. Material for sequencing was peripheral blood. The source is a woman aged 55-70 years with active COVID-19. The chain's CDR3 is CASSLLNRADTQYF. CDR3 nucleotide sequence: TGTGCCAGCAGCTTACTGAACCGCGCAGATACGCAGTATTTT.